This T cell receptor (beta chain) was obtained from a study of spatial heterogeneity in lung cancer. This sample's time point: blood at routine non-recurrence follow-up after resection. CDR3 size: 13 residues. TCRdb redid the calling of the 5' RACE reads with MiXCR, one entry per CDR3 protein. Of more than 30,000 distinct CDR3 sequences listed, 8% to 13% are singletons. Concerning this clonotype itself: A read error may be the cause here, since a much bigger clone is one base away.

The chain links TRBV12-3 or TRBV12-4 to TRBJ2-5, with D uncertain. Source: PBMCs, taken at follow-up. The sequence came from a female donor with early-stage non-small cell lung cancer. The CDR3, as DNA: TGTGGCAGCCGCGTGAAGGCCCAAGAGACCCAGTACTTC. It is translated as CGSRVKAQETQYF.